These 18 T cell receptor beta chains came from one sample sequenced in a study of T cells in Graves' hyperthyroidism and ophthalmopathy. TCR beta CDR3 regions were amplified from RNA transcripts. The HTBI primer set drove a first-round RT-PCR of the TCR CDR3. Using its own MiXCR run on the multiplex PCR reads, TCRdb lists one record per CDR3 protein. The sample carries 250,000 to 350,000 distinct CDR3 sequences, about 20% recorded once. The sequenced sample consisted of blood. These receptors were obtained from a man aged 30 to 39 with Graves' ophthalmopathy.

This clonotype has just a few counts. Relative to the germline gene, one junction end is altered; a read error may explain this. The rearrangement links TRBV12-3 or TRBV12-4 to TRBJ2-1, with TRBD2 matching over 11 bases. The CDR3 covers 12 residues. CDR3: CASTLAGGRQFF. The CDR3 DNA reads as TGTGCCAGCACTTTAGCGGGGGGGAGGCAGTTCTTC.

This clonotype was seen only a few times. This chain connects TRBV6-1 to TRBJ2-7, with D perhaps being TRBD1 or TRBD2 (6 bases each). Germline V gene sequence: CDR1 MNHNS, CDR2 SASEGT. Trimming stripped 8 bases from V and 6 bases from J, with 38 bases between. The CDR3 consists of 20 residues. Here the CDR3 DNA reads TGTGCCAGCTTAGAAGGGGGAGGCAGAGTGGCTACTACCCCAATGAGCGAGCAGTACTTC. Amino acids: CASLEGGGRVATTPMSEQYF.

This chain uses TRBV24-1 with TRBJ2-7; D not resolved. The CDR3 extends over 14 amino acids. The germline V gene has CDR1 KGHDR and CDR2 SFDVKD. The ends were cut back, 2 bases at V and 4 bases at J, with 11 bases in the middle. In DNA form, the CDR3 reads TGTGCCACCAGTGATTCCGCCTTGGGGTACGAGCAGTACTTC. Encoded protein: CATSDSALGYEQYF.

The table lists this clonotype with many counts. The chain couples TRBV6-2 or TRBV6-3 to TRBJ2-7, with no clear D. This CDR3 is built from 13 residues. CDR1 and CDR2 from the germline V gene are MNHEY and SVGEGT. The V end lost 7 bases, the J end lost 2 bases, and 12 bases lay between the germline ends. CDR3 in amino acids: CASTQGRPYEQYF. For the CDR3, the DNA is TGTGCCAGCACCCAAGGTAGGCCCTACGAGCAGTACTTC.

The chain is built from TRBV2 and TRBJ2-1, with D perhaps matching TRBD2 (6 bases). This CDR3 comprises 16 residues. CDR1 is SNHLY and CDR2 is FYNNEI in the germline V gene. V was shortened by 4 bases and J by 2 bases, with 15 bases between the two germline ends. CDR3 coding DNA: TGTGCCAGCAGTGGCCGACGCGGGACCACCTACAATGAGCAGTTCTTC. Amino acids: CASSGRRGTTYNEQFF.

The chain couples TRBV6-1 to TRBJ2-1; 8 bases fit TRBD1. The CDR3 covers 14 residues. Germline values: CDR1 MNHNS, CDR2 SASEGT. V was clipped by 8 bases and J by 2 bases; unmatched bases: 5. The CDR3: CASQSRGPYNEQFF. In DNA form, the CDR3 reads TGTGCCAGCCAAAGCAGGGGGCCCTACAATGAGCAGTTCTTC.

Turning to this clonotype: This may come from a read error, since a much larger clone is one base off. This CDR3 is CASSATGIGGSYEQSF. In DNA, the CDR3 is TGTGCCAGCAGCGCCACAGGGATTGGAGGCTCCTACGAGCAGTCCTTC. V is TRBV7-8 and J is TRBJ2-7; TRBD1 might be the D (6 bases). CDR1 and CDR2 (germline): SGHVS, FQNEAQ. The length of the CDR3 is 16 residues. The full variable domain, rest sourced from reference TRBV7-8 and TRBJ2-7, is GAGVSQSPRYKVAKRGQDVALRCDPISGHVSLFWYQQALGQGPEFLTYFQNEAQLDKSGLPSDRFFAERPEGSVSTLKIQRTQQEDSAVYLCASSATGIGGSYEQSFGPGTRLTVT.

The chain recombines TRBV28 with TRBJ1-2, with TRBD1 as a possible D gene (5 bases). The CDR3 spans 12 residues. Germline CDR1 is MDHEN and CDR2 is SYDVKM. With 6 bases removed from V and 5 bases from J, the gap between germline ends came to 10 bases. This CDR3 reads CASRVRGYGYTF. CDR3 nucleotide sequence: TGTGCCAGCAGGGTTAGGGGTTATGGCTACACCTTC.

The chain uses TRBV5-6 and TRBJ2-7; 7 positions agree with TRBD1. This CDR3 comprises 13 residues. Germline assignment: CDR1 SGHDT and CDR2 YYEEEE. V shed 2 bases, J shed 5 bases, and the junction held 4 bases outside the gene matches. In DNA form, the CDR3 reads TGTGCCAGCAGCTTACAGGGGACACACGAGCAGTACTTC. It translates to CASSLQGTHEQYF.

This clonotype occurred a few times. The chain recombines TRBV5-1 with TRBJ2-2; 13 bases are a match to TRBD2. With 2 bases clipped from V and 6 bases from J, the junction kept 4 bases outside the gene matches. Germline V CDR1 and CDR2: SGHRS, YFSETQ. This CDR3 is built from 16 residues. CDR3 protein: CASSFGTSGTAGELFF. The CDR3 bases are TGCGCCAGCAGCTTCGGGACTAGCGGGACGGCCGGGGAGCTGTTTTTT. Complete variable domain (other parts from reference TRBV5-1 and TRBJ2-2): KAGVTQTPRYLIKTRGQQVTLSCSPISGHRSVSWYQQTPGQGLQFLFEYFSETQRNKGNFPGRFSGRQFSNSRSEMNVSTLELGDSALYLCASSFGTSGTAGELFFGEGSRLTVL.

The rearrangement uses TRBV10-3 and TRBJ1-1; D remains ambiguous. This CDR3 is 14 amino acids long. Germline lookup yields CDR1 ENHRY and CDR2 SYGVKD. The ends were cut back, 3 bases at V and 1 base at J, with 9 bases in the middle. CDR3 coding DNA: TGTGCCATCAGTGATTTCCAGAAGAACACTGAAGCTTTCTTT. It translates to CAISDFQKNTEAFF.

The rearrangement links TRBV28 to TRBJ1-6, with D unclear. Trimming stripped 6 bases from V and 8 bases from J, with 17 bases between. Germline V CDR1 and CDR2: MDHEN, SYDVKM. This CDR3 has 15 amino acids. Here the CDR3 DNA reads TGTGCCAGCAGCCCCCTACCGAGGGTCTATTCACCCCTCCACTTT. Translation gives CASSPLPRVYSPLHF.

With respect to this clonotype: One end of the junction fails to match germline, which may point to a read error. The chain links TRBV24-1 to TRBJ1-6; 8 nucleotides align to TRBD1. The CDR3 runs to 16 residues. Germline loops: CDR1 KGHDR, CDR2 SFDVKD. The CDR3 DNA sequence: TGTGCCACCGGTGACTCCGGACAGGGTAACAATTCACCCCTCCACTTT. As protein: CATGDSGQGNNSPLHF.

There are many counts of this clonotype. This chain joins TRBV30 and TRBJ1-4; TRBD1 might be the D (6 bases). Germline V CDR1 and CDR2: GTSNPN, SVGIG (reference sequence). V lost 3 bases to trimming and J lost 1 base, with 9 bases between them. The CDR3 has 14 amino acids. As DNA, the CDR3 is TGTGCCTGGAGGACACAGGGAACTAATGAAAAACTGTTTTTT. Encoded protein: CAWRTQGTNEKLFF. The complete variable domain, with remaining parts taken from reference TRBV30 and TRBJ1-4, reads SQTIHQWPATLVQPVGSPLSLECTVEGTSNPNLYWYRQAAGRGLQLLFYSVGIGQISSEVPQNLSASRPQDRQFILSSKKLLLSDSGFYLCAWRTQGTNEKLFFGSGTQLSVL.

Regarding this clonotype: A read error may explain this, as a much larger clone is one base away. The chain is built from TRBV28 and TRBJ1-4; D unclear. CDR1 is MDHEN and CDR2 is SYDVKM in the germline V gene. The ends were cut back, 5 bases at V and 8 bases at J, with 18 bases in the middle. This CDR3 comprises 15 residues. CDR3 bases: TGTGCCAGCAGTCTCTCTCTCGGGAGTAGCGAAAAACTGTTTTTT. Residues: CASSLSLGSSEKLFF.

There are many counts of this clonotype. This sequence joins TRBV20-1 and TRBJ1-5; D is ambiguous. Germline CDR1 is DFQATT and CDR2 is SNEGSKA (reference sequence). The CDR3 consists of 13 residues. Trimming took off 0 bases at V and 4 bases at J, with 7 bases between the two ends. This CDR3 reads CSARDFPNQPQHF. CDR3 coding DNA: TGCAGTGCTAGAGATTTCCCGAATCAGCCCCAGCATTTT.

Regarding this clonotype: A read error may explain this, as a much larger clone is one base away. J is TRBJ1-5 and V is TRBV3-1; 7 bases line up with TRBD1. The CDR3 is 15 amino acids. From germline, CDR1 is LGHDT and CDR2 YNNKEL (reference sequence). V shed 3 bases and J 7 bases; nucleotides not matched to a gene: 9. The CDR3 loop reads CASSQEEGARQPQHF. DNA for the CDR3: TGTGCCAGCAGCCAGGAGGAGGGGGCAAGGCAGCCCCAGCATTTT.

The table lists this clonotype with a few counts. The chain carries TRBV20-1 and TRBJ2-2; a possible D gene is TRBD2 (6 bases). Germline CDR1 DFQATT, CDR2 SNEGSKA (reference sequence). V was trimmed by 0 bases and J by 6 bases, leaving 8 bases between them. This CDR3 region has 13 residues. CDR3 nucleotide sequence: TGCAGTGCTAGAGATCGGGAGTCCGGGGAGCTGTTTTTT. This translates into CSARDRESGELFF.